Listed below are T cell receptor beta chains from one sample, sequenced in a study of shared clonotypes between healthy human individuals. Method: immunoSEQ multiplex PCR; TCRdb's copy keeps in-frame clones and lacks some. The sample records 190,000 or so clones, about 68% being singletons. Sequencing was performed on memory CD4+ T cells sorted from blood. Every receptor here comes from a man aged 25-45 years in good health. Each CDR3 is given with its conserved first and last residue. Fields, in order: V gene, CDR3 protein.

TRBV11-2 | CASSLFRGTDTQYF
TRBV10-1 | CASSSGTNLHEQYF
TRBV7-9 | CASSGEKLFF
TRBV6-1 | CASSDGTGGYEQYF
TRBV7-8 | CASSPGGVSGYF
TRBV2 | CASSGSTGSYNEQFF
TRBV9 | CASSETSAYNEQFF
TRBV9 | CASSTGTGGYEQYF
TRBV9 | CASSIRPRVAGTTEAFF
TRBV7-2 | CASSPSSVINQPQHF
TRBV6-5 | CASSSHSGQPQHF
TRBV19 | CASSISPAVGEQYF
TRBV19 | CASSHIAGGISFEQYF
TRBV28 | CASSQLAKNIQYF
TRBV29-1 | CSVGSEQFF
TRBV5-6 | CASSWGHLDYYGYTF
TRBV29-1 | CSVAGVVSVGEQFF
TRBV5-1 | CASSFISGSADTQYF
TRBV4-3 | CASSQDASGSYNEQFF
TRBV9 | CASSGAPGNEQFF
TRBV7-2 | CASSLVFSGLGEQYF
TRBV28 | CASSLLSSGDRIYGYTF
TRBV12-5 | CASGLNLQETQYF
TRBV30 | CAWTLRGQGSYEQYF
TRBV7-2 | CASSLDGQGGIQYF
TRBV5-1 | CASSLAWGLAQETQYF
TRBV6-1 | CASGTGYSNQPQHF
TRBV5-1 | CASSQGTPIRGYGYTF
TRBV9 | CASSVQHSGEQYF
TRBV28 | CASSSPGQGASDYGYTF
TRBV7-6 | CASSLALAGANVLTF
TRBV6-1 | CASSGGFYEQYF
TRBV6-6 | CASRTHRGVSEQYF
TRBV19 | CASSKNGGGGPGDEQFF
TRBV10-3 | CAISEHLAGGGNEQFF
TRBV28 | CASSPLDFGTDTQYF
TRBV5-6 | CASSSRGGNQPQHF
TRBV14 | CARSKDTGQASSYEQYF
TRBV19 | CASSIEGNYGYTF
TRBV7-9 | CASSSQGFGNTEAFF
TRBV27 | CASSRRRGQGPYEQYF
TRBV16 | CASSHSGPNSGNTIYF
TRBV7-2 | CASSSSSYTDTQYF
TRBV29-1 | CSVESARGLAEAFF
TRBV5-1 | CASRVDKYNEQFF
TRBV30 | CAWSDDSGWGYEQYF
TRBV6-1 | CASRDGQFYGYTF
TRBV28 | CASTAPFPYGYTF
TRBV6-5 | CASSELSVTQYF
TRBV5-8 | CASSFSFYGYTF
TRBV27 | CASSLLMGGRAPSGEQYF
TRBV2 | CASSETAAQYF
TRBV18 | CASSPPGQGIYTGELFF